This T cell receptor (beta chain) was recorded in a study of blood T cells in healthy people across ages (dated by TCRdb to between 2014 and 2017). Turning to the overall study: In model experiments, template switching captured about one uniquely barcoded TCR beta cDNA molecule for every two T cells. For two donors (one aged 18 to 29 and one aged 80 or older), the study analyzed two additional independent replicas of 1 million unique cDNA reads from the same blood draw. To track age-related changes in TCR beta repertoire diversity, the study relied on deep sequencing normalized with unique cDNA molecular identifiers. Four age groups were formed from the donors: young (average roughly 15 years), middle-aged (around 37), aged (roughly 58) and long-lived (roughly 88). General conclusions and limits of the study: Conclusive comparison of naive and antigen-experienced compartments was prevented by the profiling of bulk unsorted PBMCs. Estimates of total diversity based on one million sequenced T cells were considered lower bounds and underestimates. The CMV infection status of donors was not known, potentially confounding age-related changes in expanded clonotypes. Compared with the aged group, more naive CD4+ T cells, fewer expanded clones and increased TCR diversity were shown by the long-lived group, suggesting age selection. As age increased, observed TCR beta diversity per million T cells dropped in a roughly linear way, and a significant reduction was already evident by age around 41. A strong correlation was found between observed TCR beta diversity and the percentage of naive T cells measured by flow cytometry.

Library construction relied on 5' RACE. Sequencing was carried out with an Illumina HiSeq 2500. A second PCR of about 7 to 12 cycles was performed with a sample-barcoded 5' primer and a J-beta primer mix. A unique molecular identifier was introduced onto each TCR beta cDNA molecule by a template-switch 5' adaptor carrying 12 random nucleotides. Each sample yielded at least 3 million CDR3-containing paired-end reads. All of the RNA was converted into first-strand cDNA using the Mint cDNA synthesis kit, with a TRBC-specific oligonucleotide serving as the primer. Following uracil-DNA glycosylase treatment, a first 18-cycle PCR with universal primers M1SS and BC2_uni_R was performed on all cDNA. The study's processing was this. For normalization, 1 million high-quality reads were randomly selected from each sample, with every read carrying a distinct molecular identifier. Reads sharing molecular identifiers were discarded rather than binned into consensus sequences. MiTCR, with a Q25 quality threshold and the strictest error-elimination algorithm, was used for CDR3 identification, clonotype clustering and error correction. A nonparametric unseen species model with Euler transformation was used to estimate lower-bound total TCR beta diversity. In TCRdb, the public reads were trimmed at Q25 with fastp and aligned with MiXCR, with productive beta chains retained. Each CDR3 protein appears once, grouped with its most common genes and DNA. The V and J calls and clone size are TCRdb's, not the authors'. Counted in this sample were 1 million or so distinct CDR3 sequences; about 23% of them appeared once. Approximately 0.79% of the sample goes to the ten largest clones.

This clonotype was seen only a few times. What this receptor recognizes is not known. Base-call qualities are not available, and no considerably larger clone is one nucleotide away. The CDR3 goes from the cysteine to the phenylalanine over 18 residues. Only the CDR3 portion is preserved as DNA: 54 bases, with reading frame beginning at the first base. Per the germline V gene (reference sequence), LNHDA is the CDR1 and SQIVND is the CDR2. Trimming at the junction amounts to 3 bases on V and 6 bases on J, and the germline ends lie 26 bases apart. The approximately 39 donors, aged about 6 to 95 years, were systemically healthy Caucasian individuals from Russia. Each donor gave about 9.7 milliliters of peripheral blood, drawn into EDTA-treated Vacutainer tubes. Ficoll-Paque density-gradient centrifugation was used to isolate PBMCs, with at least 6 million obtained per sample. Trizol reagent was used to extract total RNA from the PBMCs, yielding at least 6 micrograms per sample. Naive CD45RAhigh/CD27high T cell percentages were measured by flow cytometry on a PBMC aliquot from every donor.

These records were also assigned to another study, of T cells of mothers and their children. That second publication adds: Donors were nine systemically healthy Caucasian individuals: three mothers and their six children. cDNA synthesis consumed the entire amount of extracted RNA, loaded at approximately 1.5 ug RNA in each 15 ul reaction. In the second PCR, the M1S primer added sample barcodes and 2-4 random nucleotides. Each mother yielded over 8 million TCR beta CDR3 reads and each child 3 million to 3.5 million reads. Thymic selection similarly shapes TCR recombination output in related and unrelated pairs, with minor effect from inherited differences. Related mother-child pairs always showed normalized repertoire overlap that was slightly higher than in unrelated mother-child pairs, though the difference was never significant. No persistent microchimeric T cell clones were detected, at a sensitivity of approximately 100 clones per million clonotypes. To look for features that set related mother-child pairs apart from unrelated individuals, the researchers ran deep NGS to compare the TCR beta repertoires of mothers and children. On average, the children were roughly 12 +/- 4 years old, while the mothers were about 40 +/- 4 years old. After adapters were ligated using NEBNext reagents, the libraries underwent 100+100 nt paired-end sequencing on an Illumina HiSeq 2000. To prevent cross-contamination, the mother and child libraries were prepared a month apart and were sequenced in separate runs. For each donor, somewhere between about 450,000 and 2,100,000 distinct TCR beta clonotypes were identified. Naive TCR beta clonotypes were estimated from low-frequency clonotypes matched to each donor's FACS-determined naive share, without sorting.

The source of this sequence is a girl aged 2 to 10 in good health. Sequences were obtained from blood. The rearranged chain carries TRBV19 and TRBJ1-1; tentative D gene TRBD1, with 5 bases matching. The CDR3 loop reads CASSISPLGSSLTAEAFF. The DNA reads as follows: TGTGCCAGTAGTATTTCTCCTCTAGGATCGTCTTTGACAGCTGAAGCTTTCTTT.